The 21 T cell receptor beta chains presented below share a single source sample, sequenced in a study of blood T cell repertoires in COVID-19. Clones were sequenced by immunoSEQ multiplex PCR, and TCRdb holds only the in-frame ones, with some missing. The data show around 58,000 clones, with 88% seen just once and around two fifths held by the top ten. The sample taken for sequencing was peripheral blood. These receptors all come from a woman aged 55-70 years with COVID-19, enrolled during active disease.

The chain joins TRBV7-9 to TRBJ1-4, with TRBD1 as a possible D gene (6 bases). Looked up from germline, CDR1 is SEHNR and CDR2 is FQNEAQ (reference sequence). The CDR3 is 14 amino acids. Trimming stripped 5 bases from V and 7 bases from J, with 14 bases between. CDR3 DNA: TGTGCCAGCAGCCGCGGGGGCGCTAGTGAAAAACTGTTTTTT. It yields the protein CASSRGGASEKLFF.

The J gene is TRBJ2-5, the V gene TRBV3-1 (or the pseudogene TRBV3-2); possibly TRBD1 for D (6 bases). CDR1 is LGHDT, CDR2 YNNKEL, per germline (reference sequence). The CDR3 loop spans 12 amino acids. The CDR3 loop is CAADRYQETQYF. The CDR3 DNA follows: TGTGCAGCAGACAGGTACCAAGAGACCCAGTACTTC.

This chain links TRBV7-9 with TRBJ2-3; 13 bases agree with TRBD2. The CDR3 sequence is 16 residues long. Unmatched junction bases numbered 6, after V lost 5 bases and J lost 4 bases. CDR1 SEHNR and CDR2 FQNEAQ come from the germline V gene (reference sequence). The CDR3 is CASSLGTSGIPDTQYF. DNA for the CDR3: TGTGCCAGCAGCCTCGGGACTAGCGGGATTCCAGATACGCAGTATTTT.

The V and J genes are TRBV28 and TRBJ2-3; maybe TRBD2 (6 bases). The germline CDR1 and CDR2 sequences are MDHEN and SYDVKM. With 3 bases removed from V and 1 base from J, the gap between germline ends came to 8 bases. The CDR3 sequence is 14 residues long. For the CDR3, the DNA is TGTGCCAGCAGTTTGGCTAGCGGCACAGATACGCAGTATTTT. Amino acid sequence: CASSLASGTDTQYF. The full variable domain, rest sourced from reference TRBV28 and TRBJ2-3, is DVKVTQSSRYLVKRTGEKVFLECVQDMDHENMFWYRQDPGLGLRLIYFSYDVKMKEKGDIPEGYSVSREKKERFSLILESASTNQTSMYLCASSLASGTDTQYFGPGTRLTVL.

This chain connects TRBV29-1 to TRBJ2-5; D gene uncertain. Germline V lookup: CDR1 SQVTM, CDR2 ANQGSEA. The CDR3 totals 11 residues. Trimming removed 6 bases from V and 5 bases from J, with 10 bases in between. The CDR3 reads CSVPGGETQYF. Here the CDR3 DNA reads TGCAGCGTCCCAGGTGGGGAGACCCAGTACTTC.

The genes are TRBV7-2 and TRBJ1-5; possible D gene TRBD1, 5 bases. CDR1 is SGHTA, CDR2 FQGNSA, per germline. This CDR3 has 17 amino acids. V was pared by 5 bases and J by 2 bases, with 19 bases between. This CDR3 reads CASSRWAGGDGNQPQHF. Written as DNA, the CDR3 is TGTGCCAGCAGCAGGTGGGCGGGGGGTGACGGCAATCAGCCCCAGCATTTT.

The V gene is TRBV6-6, the J gene TRBJ1-6; tentatively, D is TRBD1 (6 bases). Germline CDR1 MNHNY, CDR2 SVGAGI (reference sequence). The CDR3 runs to 14 residues. Trimming cost V 7 bases and J 7 bases, with 14 bases left between them. In nucleotides, the CDR3 is TGTGCCAGCACCTACCCACAGGGAAATTCACCCCTCCACTTT. It encodes CASTYPQGNSPLHF.

The chain recombines TRBV24-1 with TRBJ1-1; D is unclear. This CDR3 region has 15 residues. Germline assignment: CDR1 KGHDR and CDR2 SFDVKD. Trimming took 2 bases from V and 2 from J, leaving 11 bases between them. In DNA form, the CDR3 reads TGTGCCACCAGTGATTCGAGGGCGGGTAACACTGAAGCTTTCTTT. Its translation is CATSDSRAGNTEAFF.

In DNA form, the CDR3 reads TGTGCCAGCAGTTACAGCGCGGGCCCCAAAAACATTCAGTACTTC. It is translated as CASSYSAGPKNIQYF. This rearrangement joins TRBV6-5 to TRBJ2-4, with D possibly TRBD2 on 5 matching bases. The CDR3 has 15 residues. Per germline, CDR1 MNHEY and CDR2 SVGAGI. V was pared by 2 bases and J by 2 bases, with 10 bases between.

The gene calls are TRBV6-5 and TRBJ2-1, with 13 bases matching TRBD2. This CDR3 has 15 residues. CDR1 is MNHEY, CDR2 SVGAGI, per germline. Losses at the gene ends were 7 bases for V and 9 bases for J; bases not matched to a gene: 9. For the CDR3, the DNA is TGTGCCAGCACCGCAGGGACTAGCGGGGAGGGTGAGCAGTTCTTC. It codes for CASTAGTSGEGEQFF.

V usage is TRBV28 and J usage is TRBJ1-1; 7 bases are shared with TRBD1. In germline, CDR1 is MDHEN, CDR2 SYDVKM. Losses at the gene ends were 4 bases for V and 6 bases for J; bases not matched to a gene: 11. This CDR3 is built from 15 residues. For the CDR3, the DNA is TGTGCCAGCAGTTGGGTTCCAGGGGGATGGTCTGAAGCTTTCTTT. It specifies CASSWVPGGWSEAFF.

The chain is built from TRBV7-9 and TRBJ1-2; 7 nucleotides match TRBD1. The CDR3 consists of 13 residues. The junction had 4 bases not matched to a gene; V was cut back by 4 bases and J by 5 bases. Germline lookup yields CDR1 SEHNR and CDR2 FQNEAQ (reference sequence). The CDR3 reads CASSYQGEYGYTF. Here the CDR3 DNA reads TGTGCCAGCAGCTACCAGGGGGAGTATGGCTACACCTTC. Drawing the rest from reference TRBV7-9 and TRBJ1-2, the complete variable domain is DTGVSQNPRHKITKRGQNVTFRCDPISEHNRLYWYRQTLGQGPEFLTYFQNEAQLEKSRLLSDRFSAERPKGSFSTLEIQRTEQGDSAMYLCASSYQGEYGYTFGSGTRLTVV.

The chain has TRBV30 and TRBJ2-7, with D possibly being TRBD1 (6 bases). V was clipped by 2 bases and J by 1 base, with 9 bases between them. Germline CDR1 is GTSNPN and CDR2 is SVGIG (reference sequence). The CDR3 has 13 residues. Here the CDR3 DNA reads TGTGCCTGGAGTATAGACAGGTCCTACGAGCAGTACTTC. Amino acid sequence: CAWSIDRSYEQYF.

This clone was picked up one time. V is TRBV27 and J is TRBJ2-7; the D gene is possibly TRBD2 (6 bases). CDR3 length: 14 amino acids. V lost 3 bases, J lost 6 bases, and 15 bases lay in between. Looked up from germline, CDR1 is MNHEY and CDR2 is SMNVEV (reference sequence). In DNA form, the CDR3 reads TGTGCCAGCAGTTTGGGGCCCCGCGGGGTCGAGCAGTACTTC. This sequence encodes CASSLGPRGVEQYF.

A remark on this clone: This same CDR3 is encoded by further DNA sequences in the sample. The V gene is TRBV3-1 (or the pseudogene TRBV3-2), the J gene TRBJ2-7; perhaps TRBD2 as D (5 bases). Germline V gene lookup returns CDR1 LGHDT and CDR2 YNNKEL (reference sequence). The germline V and J ends were trimmed by 3 bases and 0 bases, with 6 bases remaining between them. The CDR3 is 13 amino acids. The chain's CDR3 is CASSHGSSYEQYF. As DNA, the CDR3 is TGTGCCAGCAGCCATGGGAGCTCCTACGAGCAGTACTTC.

The gene calls are TRBV30 and TRBJ1-5, with D perhaps matching TRBD1 (6 bases). From germline, CDR1 is GTSNPN and CDR2 SVGIG (reference sequence). The germline V and J ends were trimmed by 3 bases and 7 bases, with 13 bases remaining between them. The CDR3 extends over 13 amino acids. CDR3: CAWRQGSGQPQHF. The CDR3 DNA reads TGTGCCTGGAGGCAGGGGTCCGGGCAGCCCCAGCATTTT.

The chain combines TRBV7-2 with TRBJ1-4; weak D call: TRBD1 (5 bases). The CDR3 totals 14 residues. The germline V gene has CDR1 SGHTA and CDR2 FQGNSA. Trimming stripped 0 bases from V and 5 bases from J, with 7 bases between. The CDR3 bases are TGTGCCAGCAGCTTAGCGGGACTGAATGAAAAACTGTTTTTT. It codes for CASSLAGLNEKLFF.

The gene calls are TRBV30 and TRBJ2-7, with 10 bases that match TRBD1. Germline CDR1 and CDR2: GTSNPN and SVGIG (reference sequence). The CDR3 is made up of 14 amino acids. The J segment lost 3 bases and the V segment lost 1 base, leaving 3 bases of the junction unmatched. The CDR3 region is CAWSGRDRGYEQYF. In nucleotides, the CDR3 is TGTGCCTGGAGTGGAAGGGACAGGGGCTACGAGCAGTACTTC.

This clone occurred once. This sequence joins TRBV27 and TRBJ2-1, with 14 positions matching TRBD2. The V gene's germline CDR1 is MNHEY and CDR2 SMNVEV (reference sequence). The CDR3 contains 18 residues. Trimming removed 2 bases from V and 1 base from J; junction bases left unmatched: 4. The CDR3 loop is CASSLGLAGGRSYNEQFF. CDR3 bases: TGTGCCAGCAGTTTAGGACTAGCGGGAGGCCGTTCCTACAATGAGCAGTTCTTC.

The chain combines TRBV4-1 with TRBJ2-7; 9 bases agree with TRBD2. Germline V CDR1 and CDR2: MGHRA, YSYEKL. The CDR3 consists of 15 residues. The J segment lost 0 bases and the V segment lost 2 bases, leaving 2 bases of the junction unmatched. This CDR3 is CASSQISGSSYEQYF. The DNA of the CDR3 is TGCGCCAGCAGCCAAATTAGCGGGAGCTCCTACGAGCAGTACTTC.

This rearrangement joins TRBV12-3 or TRBV12-4 to TRBJ2-7, with 7 positions matching TRBD1. After removal of 5 bases from V and 7 bases from J, the junction contained 8 bases not matched to a gene. The CDR3 runs to 13 residues. This chain's CDR3 is CASSLTGEGEQYF. The DNA for the CDR3 is TGTGCCAGCAGTCTCACAGGGGAAGGGGAGCAGTACTTC.